The 26 T cell receptor beta chains below come from one sample, sequenced in a study of T cells in Graves' hyperthyroidism and ophthalmopathy. TCR beta CDR3 region amplification was performed from RNA transcripts. The TCR CDR3 was amplified in a first-round RT-PCR using the HTBI primer set. TCRdb reanalysed the multiplex PCR reads using MiXCR and keeps one entry per CDR3 protein. The table has about half a million distinct CDR3 sequences, about 24% seen once; the top ten hold 10% to 12%. The sample consisted of blood. These receptors were collected from a woman aged 25 to 39 with Graves' ophthalmopathy.

The genes are TRBV10-1 and TRBJ2-7; TRBD2 is a possible D gene (7 bases). Germline CDR1 is WNHNN and CDR2 is SYGVQD (reference sequence). CDR3 size: 15 residues. The V end lost 0 bases, the J end lost 4 bases, and 13 bases lay between the germline ends. The CDR3 protein is CASSESSGRGYEQYF. The CDR3 nucleotides read TGCGCCAGCAGTGAGTCGAGTGGGAGGGGGTACGAGCAGTACTTC.

The CDR3 region is CASSYSAGEQYF. CDR3 coding DNA: TGTGCCAGCAGTTACTCGGCAGGGGAACAGTACTTC. The chain couples TRBV12-3 or TRBV12-4 to TRBJ2-7, with D possibly TRBD1 on 6 matching bases. V lost 4 bases and J 10 bases, leaving 14 bases between the germline ends. The CDR3 consists of 12 residues.

J is TRBJ2-4 and V is TRBV4-1; D is tentatively TRBD1 or TRBD2 (7 bases each). With 2 bases removed from V and 0 bases from J, the gap between germline ends came to 23 bases. The CDR3 has 20 amino acids. Germline V gives CDR1 MGHRA, CDR2 YSYEKL. CDR3 DNA sequence: TGCGCCAGCAGCCAATTCCCATCATCCAGGGGGGGGGTAGCCAAAAACATTCAGTACTTC. Translation gives CASSQFPSSRGGVAKNIQYF.

This clonotype was seen many times. The CDR3 spells CASSLIGGASGSYEQYF. The CDR3 DNA sequence: TGTGCCAGCAGCCTCATAGGGGGCGCTTCCGGATCCTACGAGCAGTACTTC. The chain joins TRBV12-3 or TRBV12-4 to TRBJ2-7; TRBD1 agrees at 7 bases. This CDR3 is built from 17 residues. V trimming: 6 bases; J trimming: 1 base; junction bases outside the gene matches: 15.

This clonotype was counted only a few times. The V call is TRBV5-1, the J call TRBJ2-2; possible D gene TRBD1, 5 bases. Germline V CDR1 and CDR2: SGHRS, YFSETQ. The CDR3 contains 14 residues. Deletions cut 5 bases from V and 4 bases from J, with 12 bases between. CDR3 sequence (DNA): TGCGCCAGCAGTGGACAATCTAGCACCGGGGAGCTGTTTTTT. It encodes CASSGQSSTGELFF.

J is TRBJ2-7 and V is TRBV6-5; D remains unclear. Trimming took 0 bases from V and 3 from J, leaving 18 bases between them. The CDR3 runs to 17 residues. In germline, CDR1 is MNHEY, CDR2 SVGAGI. CDR3 in DNA: TGTGCCAGCAGTTACTCGAGGCTACCCAAGGAGAGCTACGAGCAGTACTTC. This encodes CASSYSRLPKESYEQYF.

The sample holds a few counts of this clonotype. The rearrangement uses TRBV5-4 and TRBJ2-7, with 8 bases identical to TRBD2. Germline trimming cut 0 bases from V and 1 base from J; bases unmatched to any gene: 6. CDR1 is SGHNT, CDR2 YYREEE, per germline (reference sequence). This CDR3 region has 16 residues. As DNA, the CDR3 is TGTGCCAGCAGCTTGGAACGGAGCGGGGGTTCCTACGAGCAGTACTTC. Translating gives CASSLERSGGSYEQYF. Full variable domain (outside the CDR3, taken from reference TRBV5-4 and TRBJ2-7): ETGVTQSPTHLIKTRGQQVTLRCSSQSGHNTVSWYQQALGQGPQFIFQYYREEENGRGNFPPRFSGLQFPNYSSELNVNALELDDSALYLCASSLERSGGSYEQYFGPGTRLTVT.

In this sample, this clonotype turned up many times. The rearrangement uses TRBV12-3 or TRBV12-4 and TRBJ2-5; 12 nucleotides match TRBD2. CDR3 length: 17 amino acids. V gave up 3 bases and J gave up 0 bases; unmatched junction bases: 5. CDR3 sequence reads: CASSFVLAGGYQETQYF. CDR3 coding DNA: TGTGCCAGCAGTTTCGTCCTAGCGGGGGGGTACCAAGAGACCCAGTACTTC.

This clonotype was counted a single time. The CDR3 protein is CASSLTGTSDVATQYF. The CDR3 nucleotides read TGTGCCAGCAGCTTGACCGGGACTAGCGATGTAGCGACCCAGTACTTC. The V call is TRBV5-4, the J call TRBJ2-5; 10 bases line up with TRBD2. V shed 1 base and J 7 bases; nucleotides not matched to a gene: 10. This CDR3 contains 16 residues. Germline CDR1 reads SGHNT; CDR2 reads YYREEE (reference sequence).

V usage is TRBV6-1 and J usage is TRBJ2-5, with 9 bases that match TRBD1. Germline CDR1 reads MNHNS; CDR2 reads SASEGT. With V trimmed by 4 bases and J by 5 bases, 11 bases remained unmatched. The CDR3 loop spans 16 amino acids. The CDR3 loop reads CASSAAAGTGLETQYF. The CDR3 DNA reads TGTGCCAGCAGTGCAGCGGCCGGGACAGGGCTTGAGACCCAGTACTTC.

The chain couples TRBV11-2 to TRBJ2-2; TRBD1 aligns across 10 bases. With 8 bases clipped from V and 8 bases from J, the junction kept 5 bases outside the gene matches. Germline V gene sequence: CDR1 SGHAT, CDR2 FQNNGV. CDR3 size: 13 residues. In nucleotides, the CDR3 is TGTGCCAGCTTGGGACAGGGGATTGGGGAGCTGTTTTTT. This sequence encodes CASLGQGIGELFF.

The sample holds many counts of this clonotype. This chain uses TRBV2 with TRBJ1-6; no definite D call. Germline values: CDR1 SNHLY, CDR2 FYNNEI. V lost 7 bases and J 10 bases, leaving 11 bases between the germline ends. The CDR3 sequence is 12 residues long. The CDR3 bases are TGTGCCAGCATTTCCGAGGACTCACCCCTCCACTTT. Its translation: CASISEDSPLHF.

This clonotype was counted once. The chain joins TRBV28 to TRBJ1-1; D is unclear. CDR1 and CDR2 (germline): MDHEN, SYDVKM. CDR3 size: 14 residues. V dropped 7 bases and J dropped 5 bases, with 17 bases sitting between them. CDR3 coding DNA: TGTGCCAGCAAATGGCCCGGGCAGTTGACTGAAGCTTTCTTT. It is translated as CASKWPGQLTEAFF.

The V gene is TRBV18, the J gene TRBJ2-7; D uncertain. V lost 2 bases and J lost 9, with 11 bases in between. CDR3 size: 12 residues. Germline values: CDR1 KGHSH, CDR2 LQKENI. The DNA for the CDR3 is TGTGCCAGCTCACCAAGTAGTTCCGGGCAGTACTTC. It translates to CASSPSSSGQYF.

This clonotype was counted a few times. The chain uses TRBV7-3 and TRBJ1-1, with a weak D call TRBD1 (5 bases). The V end lost 7 bases, the J end lost 10 bases, and 10 bases lay between the germline ends. CDR3 length: 10 amino acids. CDR1 is SGHTA, CDR2 FQGTGA, per germline. The CDR3 protein is CASIGHGAFF. CDR3 DNA: TGTGCCAGCATCGGACACGGAGCTTTCTTT.

V usage is TRBV24-1 and J usage is TRBJ2-4; D is uncertain. The V end lost 4 bases, the J end lost 9 bases, and 9 bases lay between the germline ends. This CDR3 spans 12 amino acids. Germline V gene sequence: CDR1 KGHDR, CDR2 SFDVKD. The CDR3 sequence: CATSDSPGIQYF. The CDR3 DNA reads TGTGCCACCAGTGACTCCCCGGGCATTCAGTACTTC.

In its sample, this clonotype was seen many times. V usage is TRBV28 and J usage is TRBJ1-2; D is unresolved. Trimming stripped 4 bases from V and 4 bases from J, with 10 bases between. Germline lookup yields CDR1 MDHEN and CDR2 SYDVKM. This CDR3 spans 13 amino acids. The CDR3 region has the DNA TGTGCCAGCAGTTATGGGCGCTCCTATGGCTACACCTTC. Protein: CASSYGRSYGYTF.

This clonotype was observed many times. As DNA, the CDR3 is TGTGCCACCTCAAGTAGGTCAGCCTACGAGCAGTACTTC. Its translation is CATSSRSAYEQYF. V gene TRBV24-1 combines with J gene TRBJ2-7, with D unclear. V was pared by 9 bases and J by 2 bases, with 13 bases between. This CDR3 region has 13 residues. Germline-derived CDR1 and CDR2 are KGHDR and SFDVKD.

The table lists this clonotype with many counts. The V and J genes are TRBV15 and TRBJ2-7; TRBD1 matches 7 bases. The germline gives CDR1 LNHNV, CDR2 YYDKDF (reference sequence). CDR3 length equals 14 residues. V was clipped by 3 bases and J by 7 bases; unmatched bases: 9. The CDR3 here is CATSRTGLPFEQYF. The CDR3 coding sequence is TGTGCCACCAGCAGGACAGGGCTTCCCTTTGAGCAGTACTTC.

This clonotype was observed many times. The chain joins TRBV27 to TRBJ1-2, with no clear D. The CDR3 has 12 residues. Trimming cost V 6 bases and J 4 bases, with 9 bases left between them. Germline CDR1 MNHEY, CDR2 SMNVEV (reference sequence). CDR3 DNA: TGTGCCAGCAGGGGCAGGCTCTATGGCTACACCTTC. Translating gives CASRGRLYGYTF.

This clonotype was seen ten or more times. The rearrangement joins TRBV9 to TRBJ1-1, with 7 bases identical to TRBD1. Germline-derived CDR1 and CDR2 are SGDLS and YYNGEE. Trimming removed 1 base from V and 3 bases from J; junction bases left unmatched: 0. This CDR3 is built from 13 residues. The CDR3 spells CASSVQGDTEAFF. As DNA, the CDR3 is TGTGCCAGCAGCGTACAGGGGGACACTGAAGCTTTCTTT.

The chain combines TRBV27 with TRBJ2-7; D might be TRBD2 (5 bases). CDR3 size: 14 residues. The germline V gene has CDR1 MNHEY and CDR2 SMNVEV (reference sequence). The V gene lost 3 bases and the J gene lost 0 bases, with 9 bases spanning the gap. The CDR3 region is CASSFIGDSYEQYF. DNA for the CDR3: TGTGCCAGCAGTTTCATCGGGGACTCCTACGAGCAGTACTTC.

This clonotype came up many times. CDR3 loop: CASSYPSDREVYEQYF. The CDR3 bases are TGTGCCAGCAGTTACCCCTCCGACAGGGAGGTCTACGAGCAGTACTTC. V gene TRBV6-2 or TRBV6-3 combines with J gene TRBJ2-7; tentative D call: TRBD1 (7 bases). Germline CDR1 reads MNHEY; CDR2 reads SVGEGT. The V end was cut by 2 bases, the J end by 3 bases, with 17 bases between. The CDR3 is 16 amino acids.

This clonotype was seen ten or more times. The genes are TRBV20-1 and TRBJ2-7; D might be TRBD2 (5 bases). The CDR3 is 13 amino acids. V shed 7 bases and J shed 4 bases, with 17 bases lying between them. The germline V gene has CDR1 DFQATT and CDR2 SNEGSKA (reference sequence). The CDR3: CSGGGSGEYEQYF. For the CDR3, the DNA is TGCAGTGGGGGTGGGAGCGGCGAATACGAGCAGTACTTC.

In DNA form, the CDR3 reads TGTGCCAGCAGTGAATCTGGATTTGGCCAGCCCCAGCATTTT. Translated, it gives CASSESGFGQPQHF. This chain connects TRBV2 to TRBJ1-5, with unresolved D. The CDR3 is 14 residues long. The germline gives CDR1 SNHLY, CDR2 FYNNEI. Deletions cut 2 bases from V and 7 bases from J, with 12 bases between.

The CDR3 loop reads CASSDGGGTEAFF. As DNA, the CDR3 is TGTGCCAGCAGTGACGGCGGTGGAACTGAAGCTTTCTTT. This rearrangement joins TRBV6-1 to TRBJ1-1; D is ambiguous. This CDR3 is built from 13 residues. V was shortened by 3 bases and J by 5 bases, with 10 bases between the two germline ends. Germline V CDR1 and CDR2: MNHNS, SASEGT.